This entry describes one T cell receptor (beta chain). CDR1 and CDR2 from the germline V gene are MNHNY and SVGAGI (reference sequence). The CDR3 has 12 residues. The V end lost 6 bases, the J end lost 2 bases, and 5 bases lay between the germline ends. Donors sampled were nominally healthy, though unrecorded immune exposures were likely. The PCR used 60 Vbeta and 13 Jbeta primers. This table comes from immunoSEQ multiplex PCR, and its TCRdb copy is limited to in-frame clones, with some not included. The repertoire holds tens of thousands of clones, with more than 55% as singletons. This record belongs to a study of cytomegalovirus exposure and HLA in healthy donors.

The rearrangement links TRBV6-6 to TRBJ1-3; TRBD1 is a possible D gene (5 bases). Material for sequencing was PBMCs. This receptor was identified in a woman in her forties or fifties in good health and CMV-seropositive. This CDR3 is CASRDTGNTIYF. CDR3 nucleotides: TGTGCCAGCAGGGACACTGGAAACACCATATATTTT.